Included here is one T cell receptor (beta chain) sequence, with context. Antigen specificity is unknown. V gave up 4 bases and J gave up 2 bases, with 8 bases separating them. Germline values: CDR1 MNHNY, CDR2 SVGAGI (reference sequence). This CDR3 contains 13 residues. Assay: immunoSEQ multiplex PCR; the TCRdb copy retains only in-frame clones and omits some. Here the sample spans over 2 million clones, roughly 92% being singletons. This specimen comes from a study of shared clonotypes between healthy human individuals. Study results and limitations: Specimens sampled were limited to blood, with tissue repertoires likely differing.

Free of recent acute infections or vaccinations, the donors were healthy HIV-negative adults. The genes are TRBV6-6 and TRBJ1-1; D is undetermined. Sequenced material: naive CD4+ T cells from PBMCs. Subset reported: CD45RA+ positively selected. This TCR came from a man younger than 35 in good health. Some clones in this sample may be carry-over from other donors' samples. In DNA form, the CDR3 reads TGTGCCAGCAGTTTTCCGGCTAACACTGAAGCTTTCTTT. Encoded protein: CASSFPANTEAFF.